A single sample is the source of the 3 T cell receptor beta chains below, sequenced in a study of blood T cell repertoires in COVID-19. The data were produced by immunoSEQ multiplex PCR, yet TCRdb's version contains in-frame clones alone and is incomplete. The repertoire holds 84,000 or so clones, with about four fifths as singletons. Sequenced sample: peripheral blood. These TCRs come from a woman between 40 and 50 years old with active or convalescent COVID-19.

This sequence joins TRBV28 and TRBJ1-5, with D perhaps TRBD1 (5 bases). Germline CDR1 reads MDHEN; CDR2 reads SYDVKM. The CDR3 spans 14 residues. With 7 bases removed from V and 5 bases from J, the gap between germline ends came to 15 bases. CDR3 nucleotides: TGTGCCAGCACCCTTTGGGACTTGGATCAGCCCCAGCATTTT. Protein product: CASTLWDLDQPQHF.

The V and J genes are TRBV4-3 and TRBJ2-7, with 7 positions matching TRBD2. The V and J ends lost 3 bases and 3 bases, in that order; junction bases with no gene match: 2. The CDR3 extends over 13 amino acids. Germline CDR1 LGHNA, CDR2 YSLEER. The CDR3 bases are TGCGCCAGCAGCCATCGGGGGGACTACGAGCAGTACTTC. Protein: CASSHRGDYEQYF.

This clone was counted only a few times. V is TRBV27 and J is TRBJ1-1, with a tentative D call TRBD1 (6 bases). The V gene lost 5 bases and the J gene lost 1 base, with 17 bases spanning the gap. Germline V gene sequence: CDR1 MNHEY, CDR2 SMNVEV (reference sequence). This CDR3 is 16 amino acids long. The CDR3 protein is CASSPLLGARNTEAFF. In DNA, the CDR3 is TGTGCCAGCAGTCCCCTCTTGGGGGCGAGGAACACTGAAGCTTTCTTT.